This TCR beta chain was recovered during a study of cytomegalovirus exposure and HLA in healthy donors. This cohort consisted of healthy bone marrow donors. This clone was detected only a few times. The PCR used 60 Vbeta and 13 Jbeta primers. The protocol was immunoSEQ multiplex PCR, while the TCRdb copy is restricted to in-frame clones and leaves out a portion. The repertoire holds just over 150,000 clones, with around four fifths as singletons. V shed 5 bases, J shed 6 bases, and the junction held 8 bases outside the gene matches. Per the germline V gene, CDR1 is SGHRS and CDR2 is YFSETQ. The CDR3 has 14 residues.

Sequences were obtained from PBMCs. V gene TRBV5-1 combines with J gene TRBJ1-3, with 7 bases lining up with TRBD1. The receptor's source is a woman aged 25 to 39 in good health and CMV-seronegative. For the CDR3, the DNA is TGCGCCAGCAGGGCCGGACAGGCTTCAAACACCATATATTTT. Protein: CASRAGQASNTIYF.